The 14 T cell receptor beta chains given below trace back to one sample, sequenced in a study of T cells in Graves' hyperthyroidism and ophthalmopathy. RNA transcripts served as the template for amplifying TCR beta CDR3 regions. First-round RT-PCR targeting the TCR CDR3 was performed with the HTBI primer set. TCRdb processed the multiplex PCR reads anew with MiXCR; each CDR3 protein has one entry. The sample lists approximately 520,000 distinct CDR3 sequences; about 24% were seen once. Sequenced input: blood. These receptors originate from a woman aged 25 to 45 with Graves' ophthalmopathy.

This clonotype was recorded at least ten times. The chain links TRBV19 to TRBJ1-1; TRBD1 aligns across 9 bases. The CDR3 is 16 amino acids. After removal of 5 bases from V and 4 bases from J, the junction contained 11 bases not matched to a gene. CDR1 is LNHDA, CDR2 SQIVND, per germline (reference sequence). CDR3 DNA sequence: TGTGCCAGTAGTCCATCACAGGGGGCGGCGGGCACTGAAGCTTTCTTT. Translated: CASSPSQGAAGTEAFF.

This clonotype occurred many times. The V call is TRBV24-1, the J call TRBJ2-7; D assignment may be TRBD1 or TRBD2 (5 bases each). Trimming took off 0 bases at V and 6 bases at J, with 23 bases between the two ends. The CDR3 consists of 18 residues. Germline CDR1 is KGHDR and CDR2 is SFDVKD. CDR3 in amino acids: CATSDLPFEGPSRAEQYF. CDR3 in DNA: TGTGCCACCAGTGATTTGCCGTTCGAGGGGCCGTCCCGGGCCGAGCAGTACTTC.

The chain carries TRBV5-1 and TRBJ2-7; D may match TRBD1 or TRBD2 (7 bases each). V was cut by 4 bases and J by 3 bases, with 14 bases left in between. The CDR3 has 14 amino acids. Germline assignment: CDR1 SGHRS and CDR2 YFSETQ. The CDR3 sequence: CASSGGDRHYEQYF. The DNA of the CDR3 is TGCGCCAGCAGCGGGGGGGACAGACACTACGAGCAGTACTTC.

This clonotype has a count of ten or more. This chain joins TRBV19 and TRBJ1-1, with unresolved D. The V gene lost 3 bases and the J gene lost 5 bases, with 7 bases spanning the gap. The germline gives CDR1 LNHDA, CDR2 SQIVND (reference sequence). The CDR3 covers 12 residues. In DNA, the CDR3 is TGTGCCAGTAGTATCATCGGTACTGAAGCTTTCTTT. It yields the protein CASSIIGTEAFF. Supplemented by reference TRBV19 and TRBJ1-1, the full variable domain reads DGGITQSPKYLFRKEGQNVTLSCEQNLNHDAMYWYRQDPGQGLRLIYYSQIVNDFQKGDIAEGYSVSREKKESFPLTVTSAQKNPTAFYLCASSIIGTEAFFGQGTRLTVV.

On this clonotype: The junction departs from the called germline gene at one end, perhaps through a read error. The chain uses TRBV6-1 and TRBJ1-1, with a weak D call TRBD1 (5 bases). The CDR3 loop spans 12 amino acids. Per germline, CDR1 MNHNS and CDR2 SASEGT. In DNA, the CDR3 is TGTTCCAGCAGGCAGGGCCACACTGAAGCTTTCTTT. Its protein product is CSSRQGHTEAFF.

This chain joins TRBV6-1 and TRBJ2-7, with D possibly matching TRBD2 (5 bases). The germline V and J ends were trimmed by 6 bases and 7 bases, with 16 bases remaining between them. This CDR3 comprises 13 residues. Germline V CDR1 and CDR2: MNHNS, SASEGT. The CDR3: CASRRDPFLEQYF. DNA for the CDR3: TGTGCCAGCAGACGGGATCCCTTCCTGGAGCAGTACTTC.

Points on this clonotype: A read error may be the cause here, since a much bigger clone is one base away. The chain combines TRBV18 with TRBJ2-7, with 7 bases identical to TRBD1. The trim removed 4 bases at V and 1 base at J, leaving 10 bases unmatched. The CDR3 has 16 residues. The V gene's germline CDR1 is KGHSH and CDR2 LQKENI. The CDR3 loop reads CASSLDRCPFSYEQYF. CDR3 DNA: TGTGCCAGCTCACTGGACAGGTGTCCGTTTTCCTACGAGCAGTACTTC.

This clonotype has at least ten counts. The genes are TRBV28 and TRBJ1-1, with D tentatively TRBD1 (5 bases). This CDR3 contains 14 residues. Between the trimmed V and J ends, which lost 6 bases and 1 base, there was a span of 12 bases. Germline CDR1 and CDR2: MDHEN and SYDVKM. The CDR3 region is CASRITGENTEAFF. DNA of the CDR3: TGTGCCAGCAGGATAACGGGGGAGAACACTGAAGCTTTCTTT.

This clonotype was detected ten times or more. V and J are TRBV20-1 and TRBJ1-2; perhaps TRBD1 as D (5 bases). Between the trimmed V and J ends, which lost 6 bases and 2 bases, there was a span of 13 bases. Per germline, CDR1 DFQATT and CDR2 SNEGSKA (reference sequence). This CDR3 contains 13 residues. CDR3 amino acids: CSAIHWGNYGYTF. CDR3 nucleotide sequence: TGCAGTGCAATTCACTGGGGCAACTATGGCTACACCTTC.

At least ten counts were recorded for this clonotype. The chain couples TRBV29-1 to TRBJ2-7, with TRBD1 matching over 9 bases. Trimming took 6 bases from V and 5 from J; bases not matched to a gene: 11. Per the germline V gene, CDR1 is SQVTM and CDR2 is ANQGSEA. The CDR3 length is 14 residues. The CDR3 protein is CSVAKGTGIHEQYF. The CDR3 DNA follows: TGCAGCGTCGCAAAGGGGACAGGGATACACGAGCAGTACTTC.

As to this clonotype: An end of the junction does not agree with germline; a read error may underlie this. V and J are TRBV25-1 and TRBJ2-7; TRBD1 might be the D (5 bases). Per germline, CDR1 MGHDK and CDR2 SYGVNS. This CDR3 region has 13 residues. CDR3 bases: TGTGCCGGCAGTTCGACAGTCACCTACGAGCAGTACTTC. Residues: CAGSSTVTYEQYF.

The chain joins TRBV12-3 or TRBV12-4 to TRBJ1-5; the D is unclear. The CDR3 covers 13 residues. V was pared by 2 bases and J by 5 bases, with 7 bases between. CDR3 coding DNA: TGTGCCAGCAGTTTAAGGCTAGATCAGCCCCAGCATTTT. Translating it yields CASSLRLDQPQHF.

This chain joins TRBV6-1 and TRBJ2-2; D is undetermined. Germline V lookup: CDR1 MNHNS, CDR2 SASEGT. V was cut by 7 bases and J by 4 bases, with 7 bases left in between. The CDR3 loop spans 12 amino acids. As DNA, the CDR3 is TGTGCCAGCAAAAAGATCACCGGGGAGCTGTTTTTT. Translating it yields CASKKITGELFF.

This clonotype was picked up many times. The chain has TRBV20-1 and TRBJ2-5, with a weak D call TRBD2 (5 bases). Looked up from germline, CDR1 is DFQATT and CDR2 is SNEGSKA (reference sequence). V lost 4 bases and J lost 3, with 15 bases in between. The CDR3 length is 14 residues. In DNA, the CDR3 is TGCAGTGCTACTGGCTTGGTGGGAGAAGAGACCCAGTACTTC. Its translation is CSATGLVGEETQYF.